Sequencing of this TCR beta chain was carried out in a study of regulatory T cells in long-lasting Graves disease. V gave up 2 bases and J gave up 11 bases, with 27 bases separating them. CDR1 and CDR2 (germline): SGHVS, FNYEAQ. This CDR3 comprises 17 residues. The time point here: newly diagnosed GD, antithyroid drugs for less than 3 months. Extracted RNA from PBMCs served as the source of the TCR library. As concerns this clonotype: A far larger clone is a single base away, which makes a read error likely.

Building the TCR beta libraries relied on iRepertoire HTBI primers, and CDR3 regions underwent Arm-PCR. TCRdb used MiXCR to reprocess the multiplex PCR reads, holding one entry per CDR3 protein. The sample records around 450,000 distinct CDR3 sequences, 15% to 20% being singletons. The sample was also linked to a second study, of T cells in Graves' hyperthyroidism and ophthalmopathy. That study adds: The HTBI set primed first-round TCR CDR3 RT-PCR. By a 13 V-J model, ophthalmopathy was set apart from stable hyperthyroidism. Ophthalmopathy was model-predicted a median around 6.1 months pre-onset.

The origin of this receptor is a man aged 35-49 years with Graves disease. This sample comprised peripheral blood mononuclear cells (PBMCs), obtained at new diagnosis, from a patient treated with antithyroid drugs. The rearrangement joins TRBV7-6 to TRBJ2-5; the D gene is possibly TRBD1 (6 bases). CDR3 amino acids: CASSLFGRDIPTNEQYF. The CDR3 DNA reads as TGTGCCAGCAGCTTATTTGGTCGGGACATACCGACCAATGAGCAGTACTTC. The entire variable domain, with the rest obtained from reference TRBV7-6 and TRBJ2-5, is as follows: GAGVSQSPRYKVTKRGQDVALRCDPISGHVSLYWYRQALGQGPEFLTYFNYEAQQDKSGLPNDRFSAERPEGSISTLTIQRTEQRDSAMYRCASSLFGRDIPTNEQYFGPGTRLLVL.